These 20 T cell receptor beta chains were sequenced from one sample in a study of regulatory T cells in long-lasting Graves disease. Arm-PCR with iRepertoire HTBI primers amplified the CDR3 regions for these TCR beta libraries. TCRdb re-called the multiplex PCR reads with MiXCR, one entry per CDR3 protein. The profile shows some 450,000 distinct CDR3 sequences, around 20% of them singletons. Noted time point: persistent/refractory GD, antithyroid drugs over 5 years with positive TRAb. Construction of the TCR library relied on RNA isolated from PBMCs. This specimen consisted of peripheral blood mononuclear cells (PBMCs), obtained when the disease was refractory, from a patient treated with antithyroid drugs. These receptors all come from a female donor with Graves disease.

This clonotype was observed a few times. The J gene is TRBJ2-2, the V gene TRBV12-3 or TRBV12-4, with D perhaps TRBD2 (5 bases). V lost 6 bases and J lost 1, with 21 bases in between. CDR3 length equals 18 residues. The CDR3 DNA sequence: TGTGCCAGCAGCCGGGCGAGGCCGGGGTGGGTGAACACCGGGGAGCTGTTTTTT. The encoded protein is CASSRARPGWVNTGELFF.

A remark on this clonotype: A much larger clone is a single base away; this may be a read error. The V gene is TRBV20-1, the J gene TRBJ2-5; D is ambiguous. CDR3 size: 15 residues. Germline lookup yields CDR1 DFQATT and CDR2 SNEGSKA (reference sequence). The CDR3 nucleotides read TGCAGTGCTAGAGATAGCCTCTTGGGTACGGAGACCCAGCACTTC. It specifies CSARDSLLGTETQHF.

This chain links TRBV20-1 with TRBJ1-5; D gene uncertain. CDR3 length: 14 amino acids. The V end was cut by 6 bases, the J end by 10 bases, with 22 bases between. Germline CDR1 and CDR2: DFQATT and SNEGSKA (reference sequence). The CDR3 protein is CSAQDPMVGEPQHF. In DNA form, the CDR3 reads TGCAGTGCCCAAGACCCCATGGTGGGTGAACCCCAGCATTTT.

This clonotype was detected only a few times. This rearrangement joins TRBV7-3 to TRBJ2-5, with 9 bases fitting TRBD2. The CDR3 is 16 residues long. Germline CDR1 reads SGHTA; CDR2 reads FQGTGA. V trimming: 5 bases; J trimming: 4 bases; junction bases outside the gene matches: 11. In DNA, the CDR3 is TGTGCCAGCAGCCCCCAGGGGCTAGCGGGAACAGAGACCCAGTACTTC. Protein product: CASSPQGLAGTETQYF.

This chain joins TRBV6-4 and TRBJ1-1, with no clear D. Germline CDR1 and CDR2: MRHNA and SNTAGT. This CDR3 contains 13 residues. V shed 10 bases and J shed 7 bases, with 19 bases lying between them. The CDR3 nucleotides read TGTGCCACCCGACTCACGGAGGCAGGTGAAGCTTTCTTT. Translated, it gives CATRLTEAGEAFF.

This clonotype was recorded many times. This chain links TRBV3-1 with TRBJ1-2; 10 bases match TRBD1. J lost 7 bases, V lost 4 bases, and 12 bases had no gene match. The germline gives CDR1 LGHDT, CDR2 YNNKEL (reference sequence). The CDR3 has 16 residues. CDR3: CASSPTKTGGASGYTF. The CDR3 DNA reads as TGTGCCAGCAGCCCGACCAAGACAGGGGGCGCATCTGGCTACACCTTC.

The chain is built from TRBV6-5 and TRBJ2-6; D possibly corresponds to TRBD2 (5 bases). In germline, CDR1 is MNHEY, CDR2 SVGAGI. Trimming took off 2 bases at V and 4 bases at J, with 9 bases between the two ends. The CDR3 totals 15 residues. Here the CDR3 DNA reads TGTGCCAGCAGTTACGAGGGATCCGGGGCCAACGTCCTGACTTTC. Translating gives CASSYEGSGANVLTF.

About this clonotype itself: No conserved phenylalanine or tryptophan ends this CDR3, so it is likely a read error. This chain connects TRBV28 to TRBJ1-2, with D unresolved. The CDR3 consists of 14 residues. Germline CDR1 reads MDHEN; CDR2 reads SYDVKM. V lost 4 bases and J 3 bases, leaving 12 bases between the germline ends. The CDR3 DNA reads TGTGCCAGCAGTTGGTCCAGGACTGACTATGGCTACACCATC. Its translation is CASSWSRTDYGYTI.

This clonotype was seen a handful of times. V and J are TRBV3-1 and TRBJ2-2; D not certain. Trimming pared 4 bases from V and 3 bases from J, leaving 15 bases between. Looked up from germline, CDR1 is LGHDT and CDR2 is YNNKEL (reference sequence). The CDR3 is 16 amino acids. CDR3 sequence (DNA): TGTGCCAGCAGCCTCTATGGGTCAGGACACACCGGGGAGCTGTTTTTT. Translating gives CASSLYGSGHTGELFF.

The CDR3 nucleotides read TGCAGCGTTGGACCCGGACAGGGGTATGCTGGCTACACCTTC. Its translation: CSVGPGQGYAGYTF. The chain has TRBV29-1 and TRBJ1-2; TRBD1 matches 9 bases. Trimming cost V 4 bases and J 7 bases; bases outside gene matches: 10. CDR1 and CDR2 from the germline V gene are SQVTM and ANQGSEA. The CDR3 length is 14 residues.

This clonotype was counted at least ten times. The chain joins TRBV7-9 to TRBJ1-1; tentatively, D is TRBD1 (5 bases). V lost 5 bases and J 6 bases, leaving 19 bases between the germline ends. CDR1 is SEHNR and CDR2 is FQNEAQ in the germline V gene (reference sequence). This CDR3 has 15 residues. CDR3 in amino acids: CASSPQGYSGAEAFF. In DNA form, the CDR3 reads TGTGCCAGCAGCCCTCAGGGATATAGTGGGGCTGAAGCTTTCTTT.

This clonotype was detected ten times or more. A read error may account for a junction end that differs from germline. The V gene is TRBV5-1, the J gene TRBJ1-2; 8 bases match TRBD1. The CDR3 is 12 residues long. Germline CDR1 and CDR2: SGHRS and YFSETQ. The CDR3 DNA reads TGTGCCAGCAGCTCGACAGGGGATGGCTACACCTTC. Protein sequence: CASSSTGDGYTF.

As regards this clonotype: This may be a read error, as it is one base from a much larger clone. Likely a read error: the CDR3 ends without its conserved phenylalanine or tryptophan. This chain links TRBV20-1 with TRBJ2-5; D perhaps matches TRBD1 (5 bases). Germline loops: CDR1 DFQATT, CDR2 SNEGSKA (reference sequence). V dropped 2 bases and J dropped 3 bases, with 10 bases sitting between them. The CDR3 runs to 13 residues. CDR3 residues: CSARFIREETQYC. CDR3 sequence (DNA): TGCAGTGCTAGATTCATCAGGGAAGAGACCCAGTACTGC.

This chain uses TRBV5-1 with TRBJ2-7, with 8 bases aligning to TRBD1. The CDR3 has 15 amino acids. CDR1 is SGHRS, CDR2 YFSETQ, per germline. The J segment lost 7 bases and the V segment lost 0 bases, leaving 9 bases of the junction unmatched. This CDR3 reads CASSLGGQVLREQYF. The DNA of the CDR3 is TGCGCCAGCAGCTTGGGGGGACAGGTGCTGAGGGAGCAGTACTTC. The complete variable domain, with remaining parts taken from reference TRBV5-1 and TRBJ2-7, reads KAGVTQTPRYLIKTRGQQVTLSCSPISGHRSVSWYQQTPGQGLQFLFEYFSETQRNKGNFPGRFSGRQFSNSRSEMNVSTLELGDSALYLCASSLGGQVLREQYFGPGTRLTVT.

This clonotype appeared many times. The V gene is TRBV15, the J gene TRBJ1-5; D not resolved. Germline lookup yields CDR1 LNHNV and CDR2 YYDKDF (reference sequence). The V end was cut by 1 base, the J end by 0 bases, with 13 bases between. This CDR3 region has 17 residues. The CDR3 here is CATSRALTLDSNQPQHF. In DNA form, the CDR3 reads TGTGCCACCAGCAGAGCCTTAACTTTAGATAGCAATCAGCCCCAGCATTTT.

This clonotype was counted many times. The rearrangement links TRBV11-3 to TRBJ2-7; the D is unclear. With 1 base removed from V and 3 bases from J, the gap between germline ends came to 7 bases. Germline CDR1 SGHNT, CDR2 YENEEA. This CDR3 is 13 amino acids long. CDR3 sequence: CASSLGADYEQYF. CDR3 in DNA: TGTGCCAGCAGCTTAGGGGCAGACTACGAGCAGTACTTC.

The V call is TRBV7-8, the J call TRBJ1-1; 7 bases map to TRBD1. Germline-derived CDR1 and CDR2 are SGHVS and FQNEAQ. CDR3 length: 16 residues. Losses at the gene ends were 0 bases for V and 1 base for J; bases not matched to a gene: 5. CDR3 in DNA: TGTGCCAGCAGCTTAGCGTCGTCAGGGGGGAACACTGAAGCTTTCTTT. The encoded protein is CASSLASSGGNTEAFF.

This clonotype has a count of ten or more. The genes are TRBV20-1 and TRBJ1-2; the match to TRBD1 covers 10 bases. The CDR3 totals 17 residues. V shed 1 base, J shed 4 bases, and the junction held 12 bases outside the gene matches. CDR1 is DFQATT, CDR2 SNEGSKA, per germline (reference sequence). CDR3 sequence: CSARAPRDRGSVYGYTF. In nucleotides, the CDR3 is TGCAGTGCTAGAGCGCCCCGGGACAGGGGCTCGGTCTATGGCTACACCTTC.

This clonotype has just a few counts. The genes are TRBV3-1 and TRBJ1-2; D perhaps matches TRBD1 (6 bases). The CDR3 covers 13 residues. The germline CDR1 and CDR2 sequences are LGHDT and YNNKEL (reference sequence). V lost 2 bases to trimming and J lost 7 bases, with 11 bases between them. The CDR3 sequence is CASSQLTGFGYTF. CDR3 nucleotides: TGTGCCAGCAGCCAACTTACAGGGTTTGGCTACACCTTC.

This chain uses TRBV7-2 with TRBJ1-4; D is unresolved. The germline gives CDR1 SGHTA, CDR2 FQGNSA. V shed 1 base and J shed 11 bases, with 11 bases lying between them. This CDR3 region has 13 residues. CDR3: CASSLEEGSKLFF. The CDR3 coding sequence is TGTGCCAGCAGCTTAGAGGAGGGTAGCAAACTGTTTTTT.